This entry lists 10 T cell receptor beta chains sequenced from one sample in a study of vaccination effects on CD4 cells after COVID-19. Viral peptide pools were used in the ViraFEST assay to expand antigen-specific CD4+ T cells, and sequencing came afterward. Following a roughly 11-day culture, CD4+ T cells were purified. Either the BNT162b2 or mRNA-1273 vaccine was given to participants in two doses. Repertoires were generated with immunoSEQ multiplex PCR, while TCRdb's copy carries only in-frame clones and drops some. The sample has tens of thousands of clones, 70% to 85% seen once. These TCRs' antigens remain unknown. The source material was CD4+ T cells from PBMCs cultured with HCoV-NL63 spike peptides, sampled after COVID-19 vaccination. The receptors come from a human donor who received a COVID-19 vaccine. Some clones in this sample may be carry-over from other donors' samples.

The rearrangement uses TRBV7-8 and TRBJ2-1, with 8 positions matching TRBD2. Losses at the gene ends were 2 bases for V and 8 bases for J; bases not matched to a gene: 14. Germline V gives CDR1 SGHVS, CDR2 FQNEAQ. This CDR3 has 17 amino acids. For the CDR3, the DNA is TGTGCCAGCAGCTTACGCGGGGGGCGGGATCTCGACGATGAGCAGTTCTTC. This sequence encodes CASSLRGGRDLDDEQFF.

The CDR3 sequence is CAWSRTGNTEAFF. DNA for the CDR3: TGTGCCTGGAGTCGAACAGGGAACACTGAAGCTTTCTTT. The V gene is TRBV30, the J gene TRBJ1-1; a weak D match, TRBD1 (5 bases). V was trimmed by 2 bases and J by 1 base, leaving 8 bases between them. Germline V gene lookup returns CDR1 GTSNPN and CDR2 SVGIG (reference sequence). The length of the CDR3 is 13 residues.

The CDR3 loop is CASSLGRGSTEAFF. Here the CDR3 DNA reads TGTGCCAGCAGCTTAGGGCGGGGATCCACTGAAGCTTTCTTT. The chain couples TRBV7-9 to TRBJ1-1; no clear D. CDR1 is SEHNR, CDR2 FQNEAQ, per germline (reference sequence). The germline V and J ends were trimmed by 1 base and 4 bases, with 10 bases remaining between them. This CDR3 spans 14 amino acids.

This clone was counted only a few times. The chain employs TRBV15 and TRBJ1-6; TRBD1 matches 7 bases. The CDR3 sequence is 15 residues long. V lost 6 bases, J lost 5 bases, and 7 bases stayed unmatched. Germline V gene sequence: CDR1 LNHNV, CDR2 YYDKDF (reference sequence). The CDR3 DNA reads TGTGCCACCAGAGCGGGGACAGCGCATAATTCACCCCTCCACTTT. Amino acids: CATRAGTAHNSPLHF.

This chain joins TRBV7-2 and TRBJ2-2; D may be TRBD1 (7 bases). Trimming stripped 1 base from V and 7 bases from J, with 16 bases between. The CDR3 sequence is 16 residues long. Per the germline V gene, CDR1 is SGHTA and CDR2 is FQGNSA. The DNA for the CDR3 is TGTGCCAGCAGCTTAGTCGGAGGGGGCGCGGGCGGGGAGCTGTTTTTT. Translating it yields CASSLVGGGAGGELFF.

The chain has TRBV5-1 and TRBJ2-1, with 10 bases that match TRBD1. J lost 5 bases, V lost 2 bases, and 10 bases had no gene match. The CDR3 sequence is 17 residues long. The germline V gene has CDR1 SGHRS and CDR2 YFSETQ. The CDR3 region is CASSLAGQGRWDNEQFF. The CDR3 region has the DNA TGCGCCAGCAGCTTAGCGGGACAGGGGCGTTGGGACAATGAGCAGTTCTTC.

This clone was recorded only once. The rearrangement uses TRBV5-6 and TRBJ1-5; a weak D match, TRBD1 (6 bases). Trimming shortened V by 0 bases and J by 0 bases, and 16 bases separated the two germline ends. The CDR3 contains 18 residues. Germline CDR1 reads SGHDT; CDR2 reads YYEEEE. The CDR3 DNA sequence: TGTGCCAGCAGCTTGGAAGGGGGGGCCCATTATAGCAATCAGCCCCAGCATTTT. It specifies CASSLEGGAHYSNQPQHF.

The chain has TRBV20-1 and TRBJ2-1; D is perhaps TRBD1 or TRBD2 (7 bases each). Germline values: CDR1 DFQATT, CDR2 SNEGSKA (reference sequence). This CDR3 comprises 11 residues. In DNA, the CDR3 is TGCAGCGGCCAGGGGGGGCTTGAGCAGTTCTTC. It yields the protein CSGQGGLEQFF.

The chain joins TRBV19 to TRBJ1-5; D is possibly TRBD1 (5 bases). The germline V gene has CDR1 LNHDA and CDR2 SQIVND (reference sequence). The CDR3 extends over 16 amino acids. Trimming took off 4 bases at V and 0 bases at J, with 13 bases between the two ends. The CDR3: CASSTYRSPSNQPQHF. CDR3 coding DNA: TGTGCCAGTAGTACATACAGGAGCCCTAGCAATCAGCCCCAGCATTTT.

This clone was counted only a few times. The CDR3 DNA sequence: TGTGCCAGCAGACAGGGCTATAATTCACCCCTCCACTTT. Amino acids: CASRQGYNSPLHF. The rearrangement uses TRBV6-4 and TRBJ1-6, with a weak D call TRBD1 (6 bases). Looked up from germline, CDR1 is MRHNA and CDR2 is SNTAGT. V gave up 6 bases and J gave up 3 bases, with 6 bases separating them. This CDR3 region has 13 residues.